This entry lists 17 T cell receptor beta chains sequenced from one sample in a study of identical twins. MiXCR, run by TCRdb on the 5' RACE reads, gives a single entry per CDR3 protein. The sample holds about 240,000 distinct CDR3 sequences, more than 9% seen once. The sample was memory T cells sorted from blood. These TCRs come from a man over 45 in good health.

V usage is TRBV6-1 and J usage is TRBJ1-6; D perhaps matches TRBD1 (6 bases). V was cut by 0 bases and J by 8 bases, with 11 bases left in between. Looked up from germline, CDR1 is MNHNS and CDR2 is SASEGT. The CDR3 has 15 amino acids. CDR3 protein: CASSEALAGDSPLHF. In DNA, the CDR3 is TGTGCCAGCAGTGAAGCGTTGGCAGGGGATTCACCCCTCCACTTT.

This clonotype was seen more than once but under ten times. CDR3 in DNA: TGCAGTGCTAGACCGGGCCTGGCGGGCGGGGAGCTGTTTTTT. Residues: CSARPGLAGGELFF. The gene calls are TRBV20-1 and TRBJ2-2, with D maybe TRBD2 (5 bases). Trimming stripped 2 bases from V and 7 bases from J, with 14 bases between. The CDR3 is made up of 14 amino acids. The germline V gene has CDR1 DFQATT and CDR2 SNEGSKA (reference sequence).

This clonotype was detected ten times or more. The CDR3: CASSETGALETDTQYF. The CDR3 nucleotides read TGTGCCAGCAGCGAAACCGGGGCCTTGGAAACAGATACGCAGTATTTT. The chain has TRBV9 and TRBJ2-3; D may be TRBD1 or TRBD2 (5 bases each). Trimming shortened V by 3 bases and J by 3 bases, and 17 bases separated the two germline ends. Germline CDR1 SGDLS, CDR2 YYNGEE. This CDR3 comprises 16 residues.

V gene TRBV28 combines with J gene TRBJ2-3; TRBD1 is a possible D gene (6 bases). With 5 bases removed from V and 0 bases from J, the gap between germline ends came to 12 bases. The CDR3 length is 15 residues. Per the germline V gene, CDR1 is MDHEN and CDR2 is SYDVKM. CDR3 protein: CASSVRDTSTDTQYF. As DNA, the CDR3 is TGTGCCAGCAGTGTCCGGGACACTAGCACAGATACGCAGTATTTT.

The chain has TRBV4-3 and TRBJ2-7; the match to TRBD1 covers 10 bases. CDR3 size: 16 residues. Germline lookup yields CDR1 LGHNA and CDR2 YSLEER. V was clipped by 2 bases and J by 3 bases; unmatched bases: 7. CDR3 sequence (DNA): TGCGCCAGCAGCCAACTCCCGGGACAGGGGATCTACGAGCAGTACTTC. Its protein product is CASSQLPGQGIYEQYF.

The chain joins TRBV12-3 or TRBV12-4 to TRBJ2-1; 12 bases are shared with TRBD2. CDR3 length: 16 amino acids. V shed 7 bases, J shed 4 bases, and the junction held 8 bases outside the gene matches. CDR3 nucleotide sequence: TGTGCCAGCACCCAACTAGCGGGGGGTTTTTACAATGAGCAGTTCTTC. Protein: CASTQLAGGFYNEQFF.

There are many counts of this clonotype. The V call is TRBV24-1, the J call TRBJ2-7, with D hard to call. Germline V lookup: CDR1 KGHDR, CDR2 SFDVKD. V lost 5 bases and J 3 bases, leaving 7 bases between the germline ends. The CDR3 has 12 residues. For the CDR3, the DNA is TGTGCCACCAGTGTATCCGGCTACGAGCAGTACTTC. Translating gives CATSVSGYEQYF.

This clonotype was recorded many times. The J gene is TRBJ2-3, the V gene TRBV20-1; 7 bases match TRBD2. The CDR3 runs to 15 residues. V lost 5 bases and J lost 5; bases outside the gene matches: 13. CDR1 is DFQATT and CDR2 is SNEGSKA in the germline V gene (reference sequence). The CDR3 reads CSAVGSSGPLDTQYF. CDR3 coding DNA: TGCAGTGCTGTTGGGAGTAGCGGGCCCCTAGATACGCAGTATTTT.

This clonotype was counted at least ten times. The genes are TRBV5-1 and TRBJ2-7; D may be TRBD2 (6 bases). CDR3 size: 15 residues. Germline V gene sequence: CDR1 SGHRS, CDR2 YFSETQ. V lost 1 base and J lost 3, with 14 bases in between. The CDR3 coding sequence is TGCGCCAGCAGCTTGCTCCCGGGGGAAAACTACGAGCAGTACTTC. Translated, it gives CASSLLPGENYEQYF.

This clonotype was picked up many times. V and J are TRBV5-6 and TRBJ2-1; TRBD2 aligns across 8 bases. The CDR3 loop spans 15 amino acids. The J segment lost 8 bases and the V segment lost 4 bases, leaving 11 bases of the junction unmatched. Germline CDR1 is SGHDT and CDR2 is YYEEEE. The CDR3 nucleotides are TGTGCCAGCAGCCGACTACGGGGGGGCAGGGATGAGCAGTTCTTC. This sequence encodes CASSRLRGGRDEQFF.

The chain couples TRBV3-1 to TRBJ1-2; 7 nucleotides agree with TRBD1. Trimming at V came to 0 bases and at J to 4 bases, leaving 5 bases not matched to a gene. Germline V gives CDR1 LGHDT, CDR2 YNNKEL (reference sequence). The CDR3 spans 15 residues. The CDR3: CASSQDRQGSYGYTF. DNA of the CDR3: TGTGCCAGCAGCCAAGATAGACAGGGCAGCTATGGCTACACCTTC.

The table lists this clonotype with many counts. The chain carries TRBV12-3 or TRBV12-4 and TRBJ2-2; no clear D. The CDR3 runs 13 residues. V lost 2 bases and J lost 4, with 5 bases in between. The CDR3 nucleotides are TGTGCCAGCAGTTTATCTGTCACCGGGGAGCTGTTTTTT. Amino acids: CASSLSVTGELFF.

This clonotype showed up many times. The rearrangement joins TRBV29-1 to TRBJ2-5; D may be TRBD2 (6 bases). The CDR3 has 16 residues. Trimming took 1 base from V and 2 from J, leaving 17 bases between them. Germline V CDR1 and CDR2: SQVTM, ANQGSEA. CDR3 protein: CSVEVGRSGTQETQYF. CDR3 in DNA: TGCAGCGTTGAAGTAGGCCGGTCTGGGACTCAAGAGACCCAGTACTTC.

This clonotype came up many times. CDR3 coding DNA: TGCGCCAGCAGCCGGGGGACAGGGGCAGATACGCAGTATTTT. The encoded protein is CASSRGTGADTQYF. This rearrangement joins TRBV4-3 to TRBJ2-3; 10 positions agree with TRBD1. J gave up 4 bases and V 4 bases, and 2 bases lay outside the gene matches. CDR1 and CDR2 from the germline V gene are LGHNA and YSLEER. The CDR3 is 14 amino acids.

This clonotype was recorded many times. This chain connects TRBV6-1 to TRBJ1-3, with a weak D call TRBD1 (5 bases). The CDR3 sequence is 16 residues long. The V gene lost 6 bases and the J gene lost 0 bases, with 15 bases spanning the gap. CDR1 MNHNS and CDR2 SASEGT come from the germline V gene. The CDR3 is CASSEIDSLSGNTIYF. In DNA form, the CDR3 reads TGTGCCAGCAGCGAAATAGACAGTCTCTCTGGAAACACCATATATTTT.

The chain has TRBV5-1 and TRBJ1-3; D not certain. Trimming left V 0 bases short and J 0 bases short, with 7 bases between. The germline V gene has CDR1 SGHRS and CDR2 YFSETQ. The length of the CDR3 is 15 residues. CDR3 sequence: CASSLDADSGNTIYF. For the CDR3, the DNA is TGCGCCAGCAGCTTGGATGCAGACTCTGGAAACACCATATATTTT.

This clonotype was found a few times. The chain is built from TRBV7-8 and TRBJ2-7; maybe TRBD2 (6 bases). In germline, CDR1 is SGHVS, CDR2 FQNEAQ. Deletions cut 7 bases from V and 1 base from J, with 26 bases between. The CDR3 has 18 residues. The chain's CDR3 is CASNLWGPGSGTSYEQYF. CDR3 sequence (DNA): TGTGCCAGCAACCTCTGGGGCCCGGGTAGCGGAACATCCTACGAGCAGTACTTC.